The clone carrying this T cell receptor (beta chain) appeared many times. The target antigen is unknown. This entry comes from a study of T cells in Graves' hyperthyroidism and ophthalmopathy. Study-wide points: Most thyroid clonotypes with frequency above 0.001 were detected in blood.

Patients with uncontrolled infections, other autoimmune diseases, pregnancy or lactation were excluded. Diagnosis relied on clinical symptoms, serum thyroxine and TRAb, thyroid ultrasound and orbital computed tomography. Fresh peripheral blood, around 9.2 ml of it, supplied the PBMCs. Template material for amplifying TCR beta CDR3 regions consisted of RNA transcripts. An initial round of RT-PCR targeting the TCR CDR3 relied on the HTBI primer set. TCRdb redid the calling of the multiplex PCR reads with MiXCR, one entry per CDR3 protein. The repertoire holds some 500,000 distinct CDR3 sequences, with around a quarter as singletons. This sequence originates from a woman in her thirties with Graves' ophthalmopathy. The sample consisted of blood.

Written as DNA, the CDR3 is TGTGCCAGCAGCTTAGGGGGGGCCGAGAAGACCCAGTACTTC. Amino acids: CASSLGGAEKTQYF. This chain links TRBV7-2 with TRBJ2-5; D is possibly TRBD1 or TRBD2 (6 bases each). This CDR3 contains 14 residues. Trimming removed 1 base from V and 6 bases from J, with 12 bases in between. Germline CDR1 SGHTA, CDR2 FQGNSA.